This TCR beta chain was identified in a study of blood T cell repertoires in COVID-19. In the study overall: COVID-19 samples, acute and convalescent, were from the United States, Italy and Spain. Sample material is recorded as cDNA or gDNA derived from T cells, B-cell-depleted T cells, or PBMCs.

The germline CDR1 and CDR2 sequences are SGHDT and YYEEEE. This CDR3 has 14 amino acids. The germline V and J ends were trimmed by 0 bases and 2 bases, with 8 bases remaining between them. Original processing methods: Amplification of reference gene primers was used by the study to estimate nucleated cell counts. Using immunoSEQ multiplex PCR, the repertoire was profiled, and TCRdb retains in-frame clones only, with some absent. Clonal size and the V and J genes are those of that table, whereas D and trimming came from the DNA. The table lists approximately 170,000 clones, around 86% of them singletons, with roughly 8.7% in the top ten.

Sequencing input: peripheral blood. The source of this sequence is a man over 45 with active or convalescent COVID-19. The chain combines TRBV5-6 with TRBJ1-1; no clear D gene. The chain's CDR3 is CASSLVSVNTEAFF. CDR3 nucleotides: TGTGCCAGCAGCTTGGTGTCAGTAAACACTGAAGCTTTCTTT.